The 21 T cell receptor beta chains reported below all come from one sample, sequenced in a study of blood T cell repertoires in COVID-19 (dated by TCRdb to the early 2020s). Preparation of the library involved the immunoSEQ multiplex PCR assay. The immuneACCESS repertoire file appears here via TCRdb, limited to in-frame rearrangements. These files lack a portion of the clones; in checked studies, under half of the deficit traces to unresolved V genes, and the cause of the others is not known. This sample has 200,000 to 250,000 clones in its table, and around 83% of those were observed once. About 5% of the sample comes from the top ten. The sequencing input was peripheral blood. The receptor set was obtained from a woman aged 70-85 years with COVID-19, enrolled during active disease.

The chain links TRBV10-3 to TRBJ1-1, with D possibly TRBD1 on 5 matching bases. Germline CDR1 is ENHRY and CDR2 is SYGVKD. The CDR3 extends over 14 amino acids. V lost 8 bases and J 1 base, leaving 14 bases between the germline ends. The CDR3 DNA reads as TGTGCCATCGGCCAAGGACATCAGAACACTGAAGCTTTCTTT. This codes for CAIGQGHQNTEAFF.

In regard to this clone: At one boundary the junction diverges from the germline segment, which might be a read error. The sample holds other DNA sequences that translate to the same CDR3. The chain couples TRBV15 to TRBJ1-2; TRBD1 aligns across 9 bases. Germline CDR1 LNHNV, CDR2 YYDKDF (reference sequence). There are 14 residues in the CDR3. CDR3 amino acids: CATSAGTGLYGYTF. For the CDR3, the DNA is TGCGCCACCAGTGCCGGGACAGGGCTCTATGGCTACACCTTC.

The V and J genes are TRBV7-2 and TRBJ2-1; possibly TRBD2 for D (5 bases). Trimming cost V 5 bases and J 6 bases, with 14 bases left between them. The CDR3 has 14 residues. CDR1 is SGHTA and CDR2 is FQGNSA in the germline V gene. The chain's CDR3 is CASSVRAGLNEQFF. The CDR3 DNA sequence: TGTGCCAGCAGCGTGAGGGCGGGCCTCAATGAGCAGTTCTTC.

Remarks on this clone: Other nucleotide sequences from this sample produce the same CDR3. V is TRBV5-6 and J is TRBJ2-4; 8 bases agree with TRBD1. Trimming at V came to 5 bases and at J to 3 bases, leaving 4 bases not matched to a gene. The CDR3 length is 14 residues. Germline values: CDR1 SGHDT, CDR2 YYEEEE. The CDR3 DNA is TGTGCCAGCAGTTCGACAGGGGTCAAAAACATTCAGTACTTC. Translating it yields CASSSTGVKNIQYF.

In this sample, this clone turned up a few times. The chain combines TRBV11-2 with TRBJ2-7; D possibly corresponds to TRBD1 (6 bases). CDR3 length equals 15 residues. V shed 4 bases and J shed 3 bases, with 16 bases lying between them. In germline, CDR1 is SGHAT, CDR2 FQNNGV. The CDR3 loop reads CASSSPDRNLYEQYF. The CDR3 nucleotides are TGTGCCAGCAGCTCCCCGGACAGAAACCTCTACGAGCAGTACTTC.

This rearrangement joins TRBV29-1 to TRBJ1-1, with D possibly being TRBD1 (5 bases). Trimming left V 5 bases short and J 3 bases short, with 13 bases between. The CDR3 is 13 amino acids. CDR1 is SQVTM and CDR2 is ANQGSEA in the germline V gene. The CDR3, as DNA: TGCAGCGTTTCCGGGGGGTTTGACACTGAAGCTTTCTTT. It yields the protein CSVSGGFDTEAFF. Drawing the rest from reference TRBV29-1 and TRBJ1-1, the complete variable domain is SAVISQKPSRDICQRGTSLTIQCQVDSQVTMMFWYRQQPGQSLTLIATANQGSEATYESGFVIDKFPISRPNLTFSTLTVSNMSPEDSSIYLCSVSGGFDTEAFFGQGTRLTVV.

The chain is built from TRBV30 and TRBJ2-7; TRBD2 agrees at 10 bases. V was pared by 3 bases and J by 7 bases, with 6 bases of the junction left unmatched. The length of the CDR3 is 13 residues. Germline CDR1 reads GTSNPN; CDR2 reads SVGIG (reference sequence). CDR3 residues: CAWRKAGGKEQYF. CDR3 nucleotides: TGTGCCTGGAGAAAAGCGGGAGGGAAAGAGCAGTACTTC.

For this clone: The identical CDR3 is also encoded by other nucleotide sequences in the sample. This chain joins TRBV28 and TRBJ2-1; 11 bases map to TRBD2. Germline assignment: CDR1 MDHEN and CDR2 SYDVKM. The length of the CDR3 is 15 residues. V gave up 6 bases and J gave up 2 bases; unmatched junction bases: 3. The CDR3 DNA is TGTGCCAGCAGCAGTAGCGGGAGGGCCTACAATGAGCAGTTCTTC. Translated: CASSSSGRAYNEQFF.

The sample holds many counts of this clone. The chain links TRBV30 to TRBJ2-7, with 10 nucleotides matching TRBD2. Per germline, CDR1 GTSNPN and CDR2 SVGIG (reference sequence). Losses at the gene ends were 4 bases for V and 6 bases for J; bases not matched to a gene: 6. The CDR3 spans 13 residues. The CDR3: CAWKASGRIEQYF. Written as DNA, the CDR3 is TGTGCCTGGAAAGCTAGCGGGAGAATCGAGCAGTACTTC.

The chain joins TRBV7-2 to TRBJ2-2; 7 bases match TRBD2. This CDR3 spans 14 amino acids. V was clipped by 6 bases and J by 4 bases; unmatched bases: 5. Germline CDR1 and CDR2: SGHTA and FQGNSA. CDR3 loop: CASRGSGFTGELFF. For the CDR3, the DNA is TGTGCCAGCAGGGGTAGCGGGTTCACCGGGGAGCTGTTTTTT.

This chain connects TRBV9 to TRBJ2-6, with D hard to call. The V end was cut by 3 bases, the J end by 6 bases, with 10 bases between. Germline V gene lookup returns CDR1 SGDLS and CDR2 YYNGEE. The CDR3 totals 14 residues. CDR3 nucleotides: TGTGCCAGCAGCGCAAGATCTAAGGCCAACGTCCTGACTTTC. Residues: CASSARSKANVLTF.

The chain carries TRBV7-9 and TRBJ1-2; 9 nucleotides align to TRBD1. Trimming cost V 5 bases and J 6 bases; bases outside gene matches: 7. This CDR3 region has 14 residues. Germline lookup yields CDR1 SEHNR and CDR2 FQNEAQ (reference sequence). CDR3 sequence (DNA): TGTGCCAGCAGCAACACAGGGGGCTCAAATGGCTACACCTTC. Translation: CASSNTGGSNGYTF.

This clone was detected once. The chain uses TRBV10-3 and TRBJ2-7, with D possibly being TRBD2 (6 bases). Germline V gene data show CDR1 as ENHRY and CDR2 as SYGVKD. The CDR3 is made up of 16 amino acids. Trimming took off 6 bases at V and 5 bases at J, with 23 bases between the two ends. In nucleotides, the CDR3 is TGTGCCATCAGGGACCCCTTCGGGACTCGGGCAAACGAGCAGTACTTC. Protein: CAIRDPFGTRANEQYF.

This clone was picked up a small number of times. J is TRBJ2-7 and V is TRBV29-1; the D is unclear. Germline CDR1 reads SQVTM; CDR2 reads ANQGSEA. This CDR3 has 11 amino acids. V lost 5 bases and J lost 7, with 12 bases in between. For the CDR3, the DNA is TGCAGCGTTTGGTCGGGTAGGGAGCAGTACTTC. Amino acid sequence: CSVWSGREQYF.

V is TRBV5-5 and J is TRBJ2-1; 11 nucleotides align to TRBD2. The CDR3 is 15 amino acids. The trim removed 4 bases at V and 4 bases at J, leaving 4 bases unmatched. The germline gives CDR1 SGHKS, CDR2 YYEKEE (reference sequence). The chain's CDR3 is CASSLLAGAYNEQFF. The CDR3 bases are TGTGCCAGCAGCCTACTAGCGGGGGCGTACAATGAGCAGTTCTTC.

V usage is TRBV18 and J usage is TRBJ2-3; D perhaps matches TRBD1 (6 bases). Germline V CDR1 and CDR2: KGHSH, LQKENI. This CDR3 region has 15 residues. The ends were cut back, 3 bases at V and 0 bases at J, with 10 bases in the middle. CDR3 in amino acids: CASSPSQGSTDTQYF. CDR3 DNA: TGTGCCAGCTCACCCTCACAGGGAAGCACAGATACGCAGTATTTT.

The chain recombines TRBV24-1 with TRBJ1-1; TRBD1 is a possible D gene (5 bases). Germline V gene lookup returns CDR1 KGHDR and CDR2 SFDVKD. Trimming removed 2 bases from V and 7 bases from J, with 10 bases in between. This CDR3 region has 13 residues. This CDR3 is CATSDSSQVEAFF. DNA of the CDR3: TGTGCCACCAGTGATTCGTCACAGGTTGAAGCTTTCTTT.

The rearrangement joins TRBV12-5 to TRBJ1-1; D is perhaps TRBD1 (5 bases). This CDR3 is 14 amino acids long. Trimming shortened V by 4 bases and J by 5 bases, and 14 bases separated the two germline ends. From germline, CDR1 is LGHNT and CDR2 FRNRAP. The chain's CDR3 is CASGSGGWGTEAFF. CDR3 coding DNA: TGTGCTAGTGGTTCGGGGGGTTGGGGGACTGAAGCTTTCTTT.

The chain employs TRBV7-2 and TRBJ2-1; D may be TRBD2 (5 bases). Germline assignment: CDR1 SGHTA and CDR2 FQGNSA. V dropped 4 bases and J dropped 6 bases, with 10 bases sitting between them. This CDR3 spans 13 amino acids. CDR3 sequence (DNA): TGTGCCAGCAGCTACACTAGTGCCAATGAGCAGTTCTTC. Protein sequence: CASSYTSANEQFF.

This clone was counted a single time. The CDR3: CASSSTGTGVYGYTF. The CDR3 DNA reads TGTGCCAGCAGTAGCACCGGGACAGGGGTCTATGGCTACACCTTC. The chain employs TRBV27 and TRBJ1-2; 10 nucleotides agree with TRBD1. J lost 4 bases, V lost 5 bases, and 7 bases had no gene match. Germline CDR1 and CDR2: MNHEY and SMNVEV (reference sequence). The length of the CDR3 is 15 residues.

This chain joins TRBV5-1 and TRBJ1-1; 7 bases align to TRBD1. Germline V gives CDR1 SGHRS, CDR2 YFSETQ. The CDR3 sequence is 13 residues long. With 2 bases clipped from V and 7 bases from J, the junction kept 5 bases outside the gene matches. The CDR3 region is CASSFQGGGEAFF. The CDR3 DNA sequence: TGCGCCAGCAGCTTTCAAGGGGGCGGTGAAGCTTTCTTT.